These 20 T cell receptor beta chains were sequenced from one sample in a study of blood T cell repertoires in COVID-19. Method: immunoSEQ multiplex PCR; TCRdb's copy keeps in-frame clones and lacks some. The sample has more than 95,000 clones; around 80% are singletons. Sequenced: peripheral blood. These receptors all stem from a man at least 80 years old with active or convalescent COVID-19.

The V and J genes are TRBV19 and TRBJ1-2; 8 bases fit TRBD1. Germline CDR1 is LNHDA and CDR2 is SQIVND (reference sequence). V lost 0 bases, J lost 9 bases, and 6 bases stayed unmatched. This CDR3 contains 14 residues. CDR3 region: CASSIDQTGVSYTF. DNA for the CDR3: TGTGCCAGTAGTATAGACCAGACAGGGGTCAGCTACACCTTC.

The genes are TRBV6-5 and TRBJ2-5; 7 nucleotides match TRBD2. The CDR3 consists of 13 residues. Unmatched junction bases numbered 9, after V lost 10 bases and J lost 4 bases. Germline V gene data show CDR1 as MNHEY and CDR2 as SVGAGI. Written as DNA, the CDR3 is TGTGCCATCCTAGGCTCGGGGGGAGAGACCCAGTACTTC. Residues: CAILGSGGETQYF.

J is TRBJ1-4 and V is TRBV10-3; tentatively, D is TRBD1 (6 bases). V was pared by 10 bases and J by 1 base, with 16 bases between. The CDR3 has 15 residues. Looked up from germline, CDR1 is ENHRY and CDR2 is SYGVKD. DNA for the CDR3: TGTGCCACCGCCAGGGAGACAGGAACTAATGAAAAACTGTTTTTT. Protein sequence: CATARETGTNEKLFF.

This chain links TRBV9 with TRBJ1-1; TRBD1 matches at 8 bases. The CDR3 is 16 residues long. CDR1 and CDR2 (germline): SGDLS, YYNGEE. The V segment lost 4 bases and the J segment 2 bases; nucleotides outside the gene matches: 10. The CDR3 region has the DNA TGTGCCAGCAGCCCCAGGGGGCCAGGGGGCAACACTGAAGCTTTCTTT. This translates into CASSPRGPGGNTEAFF. The full variable domain, rest sourced from reference TRBV9 and TRBJ1-1, is DSGVTQTPKHLITATGQRVTLRCSPRSGDLSVYWYQQSLDQGLQFLIQYYNGEERAKGNILERFSAQQFPDLHSELNLSSLELGDSALYFCASSPRGPGGNTEAFFGQGTRLTVV.

This rearrangement joins TRBV5-1 to TRBJ1-1; D is perhaps TRBD1 (5 bases). Germline-derived CDR1 and CDR2 are SGHRS and YFSETQ. With 0 bases removed from V and 3 bases from J, the gap between germline ends came to 9 bases. CDR3 length equals 14 residues. The CDR3 is CASSLDPGYTEAFF. In nucleotides, the CDR3 is TGCGCCAGCAGCTTGGACCCAGGGTACACTGAAGCTTTCTTT.

V is TRBV9 and J is TRBJ1-6, with TRBD1 matching over 7 bases. V was clipped by 3 bases and J by 7 bases; unmatched bases: 4. Germline loops: CDR1 SGDLS, CDR2 YYNGEE. The CDR3 contains 14 residues. The CDR3 here is CASSAGTANSPLHF. Here the CDR3 DNA reads TGTGCCAGCAGCGCGGGGACAGCAAATTCACCCCTCCACTTT.

The gene calls are TRBV7-2 and TRBJ2-2; TRBD1 might be the D (6 bases). Germline CDR1 and CDR2: SGHTA and FQGNSA. The CDR3 is 15 amino acids. V lost 5 bases, J lost 4 bases, and 14 bases lay in between. The DNA for the CDR3 is TGTGCCAGCAGCCAACGACAGGCTGCCACCGGGGAGCTGTTTTTT. It specifies CASSQRQAATGELFF.

A single count supports this clone. This chain joins TRBV19 and TRBJ2-2; D remains ambiguous. The germline CDR1 and CDR2 sequences are LNHDA and SQIVND (reference sequence). The CDR3 is 13 amino acids. Trimming left V 6 bases short and J 7 bases short, with 12 bases between. The CDR3 protein is CASRVDTYGELFF. CDR3 nucleotide sequence: TGTGCCAGTAGGGTCGACACGTACGGGGAGCTGTTTTTT.

The chain couples TRBV7-3 to TRBJ2-1; TRBD2 agrees at 8 bases. Trimming took 5 bases from V and 1 from J; bases not matched to a gene: 4. The germline gives CDR1 SGHTA, CDR2 FQGTGA. This CDR3 region has 15 residues. DNA of the CDR3: TGTGCCAGCAGCAAAACTAGCGGTTCCTACAATGAGCAGTTCTTC. This gives the protein CASSKTSGSYNEQFF.

The V call is TRBV7-2, the J call TRBJ1-1; TRBD1 is a possible D gene (6 bases). This CDR3 has 14 amino acids. Trimming took 6 bases from V and 1 from J, leaving 12 bases between them. Germline V gene lookup returns CDR1 SGHTA and CDR2 FQGNSA. In nucleotides, the CDR3 is TGTGCCAGCAGTTTTGACAGGTGGAACACTGAAGCTTTCTTT. It specifies CASSFDRWNTEAFF. Full variable domain (outside the CDR3, taken from reference TRBV7-2 and TRBJ1-1): GAGVSQSPSNKVTEKGKDVELRCDPISGHTALYWYRQSLGQGLEFLIYFQGNSAPDKSGLPSDRFSAERTGGSVSTLTIQRTQQEDSAVYLCASSFDRWNTEAFFGQGTRLTVV.

This chain joins TRBV6-2 or TRBV6-3 and TRBJ1-5; perhaps TRBD1 as D (6 bases). Trimming removed 1 base at V and 7 bases at J, with 8 bases between. This CDR3 has 13 residues. Per germline, CDR1 MNHEY and CDR2 SVGEGT. CDR3 in DNA: TGTGCCAGCAGTTACTGGGGGCTACAGCCCCAGCATTTT. It yields the protein CASSYWGLQPQHF.

This rearrangement joins TRBV5-6 to TRBJ1-2, with a possible D match to TRBD1 (5 bases). With 4 bases removed from V and 0 bases from J, the gap between germline ends came to 13 bases. The CDR3 is made up of 15 amino acids. CDR1 is SGHDT, CDR2 YYEEEE, per germline. The CDR3 DNA is TGTGCCAGCAGCCACGGCGGGGCAACTAACTATGGCTACACCTTC. Its protein is CASSHGGATNYGYTF.

Worth noting for this clone: The junction departs from the called germline gene at one end, perhaps through a read error. This sequence joins TRBV6-5 and TRBJ2-5; D possibly corresponds to TRBD2 (6 bases). CDR1 is MNHEY, CDR2 SVGAGI, per germline. The CDR3 has 15 amino acids. CDR3 DNA sequence: TGTGCCAGTACCACCCTCCGGGACTCCCAAGGGACCCAGTACTTC. Amino acids: CASTTLRDSQGTQYF.

The chain combines TRBV4-3 with TRBJ1-6; 7 positions match TRBD1. Germline V gene data show CDR1 as LGHNA and CDR2 as YSLEER. Trimming removed 0 bases from V and 7 bases from J; junction bases left unmatched: 6. This CDR3 has 16 residues. The CDR3 DNA is TGCGCCAGCAGCCAAGATAGAGCAGGGGGAAATTCACCCCTCCACTTT. It codes for CASSQDRAGGNSPLHF.

The V and J genes are TRBV18 and TRBJ2-7; D not certain. V lost 3 bases and J lost 0, with 6 bases in between. The CDR3 contains 13 residues. Germline V gives CDR1 KGHSH, CDR2 LQKENI. The CDR3 sequence: CASSPVSSYEQYF. DNA for the CDR3: TGTGCCAGCTCACCGGTTAGCTCCTACGAGCAGTACTTC.

V and J are TRBV5-1 and TRBJ1-2; D remains unclear. This CDR3 spans 15 amino acids. CDR1 and CDR2 from the germline V gene are SGHRS and YFSETQ. The V end lost 4 bases, the J end lost 0 bases, and 13 bases lay between the germline ends. CDR3 DNA sequence: TGCGCCAGCAGCATCCGGACTGATACTAACTATGGCTACACCTTC. Protein sequence: CASSIRTDTNYGYTF.

The gene calls are TRBV27 and TRBJ2-7, with TRBD1 identical over 10 bases. CDR3 length: 14 residues. From germline, CDR1 is MNHEY and CDR2 SMNVEV (reference sequence). Trimming removed 5 bases from V and 3 bases from J; junction bases left unmatched: 4. CDR3 DNA sequence: TGTGCCAGCAGTCTCCGGACAGGGGGCTACGAGCAGTACTTC. This encodes CASSLRTGGYEQYF.

The J gene is TRBJ2-7, the V gene TRBV4-3; no definite D call. Germline V gene sequence: CDR1 LGHNA, CDR2 YSLEER. The germline V and J ends were trimmed by 1 base and 3 bases, with 10 bases remaining between them. The CDR3 consists of 14 residues. The CDR3 coding sequence is TGCGCCAGCAGCCAAGGGCTTTTTGGCTACGAGCAGTACTTC. Protein product: CASSQGLFGYEQYF.

The gene calls are TRBV7-9 and TRBJ2-7; D is possibly TRBD2 (6 bases). V gave up 2 bases and J gave up 5 bases, with 13 bases separating them. The length of the CDR3 is 14 residues. Germline CDR1 is SEHNR and CDR2 is FQNEAQ (reference sequence). The CDR3 DNA follows: TGTGCCAGCAGCTTATCGGGCAGGGAGGACGAGCAGTACTTC. Its protein is CASSLSGREDEQYF.

This clone was observed a single time. The V call is TRBV9, the J call TRBJ1-5; D remains ambiguous. Germline loops: CDR1 SGDLS, CDR2 YYNGEE. This CDR3 comprises 13 residues. The V end was cut by 2 bases, the J end by 4 bases, with 7 bases between. The CDR3 protein is CASSVRPNQPQHF. CDR3 sequence (DNA): TGTGCCAGCAGCGTCAGGCCTAATCAGCCCCAGCATTTT.